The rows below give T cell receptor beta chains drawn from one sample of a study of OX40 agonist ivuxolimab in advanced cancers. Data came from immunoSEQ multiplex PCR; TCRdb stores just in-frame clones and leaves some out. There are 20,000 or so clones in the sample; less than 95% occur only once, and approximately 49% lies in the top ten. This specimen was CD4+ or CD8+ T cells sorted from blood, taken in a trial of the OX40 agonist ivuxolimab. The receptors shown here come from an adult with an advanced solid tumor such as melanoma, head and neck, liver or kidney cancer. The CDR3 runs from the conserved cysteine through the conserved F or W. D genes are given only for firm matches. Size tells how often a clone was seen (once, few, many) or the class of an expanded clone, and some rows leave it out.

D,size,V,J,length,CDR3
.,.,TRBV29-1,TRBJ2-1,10,CSGRLTEQFF
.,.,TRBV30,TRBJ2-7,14,CAWSDRSSPYEQYF
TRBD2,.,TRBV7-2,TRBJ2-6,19,CASSQRGLAGRSGANVLTF
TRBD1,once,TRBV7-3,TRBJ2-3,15,CASSPGQGLTDTQYF
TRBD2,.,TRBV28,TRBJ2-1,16,CASSSTSADQGNEQFF
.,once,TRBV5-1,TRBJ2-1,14,CASRGVQSYNEQFF
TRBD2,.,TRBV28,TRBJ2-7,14,CASSFSRGSYEQYF
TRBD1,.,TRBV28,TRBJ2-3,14,CASSDGTVPDTQYF
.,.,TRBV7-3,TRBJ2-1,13,CASSPQGGNEQFF
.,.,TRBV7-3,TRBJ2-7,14,CASSPGAPTYEQYF
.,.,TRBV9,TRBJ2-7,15,CASARGGEVPYEQYF
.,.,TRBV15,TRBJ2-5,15,CATSSDGSGLETQYF
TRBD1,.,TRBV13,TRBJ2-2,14,CASSSGQGSGELFF
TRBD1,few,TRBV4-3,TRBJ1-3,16,CASSQNTDRGGNTIYF
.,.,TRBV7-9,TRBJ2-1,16,CASSLMKEGPHNEQFF
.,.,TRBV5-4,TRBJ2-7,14,CASSLAADIYEQYF
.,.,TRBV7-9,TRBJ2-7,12,CASSHTHYEQYF
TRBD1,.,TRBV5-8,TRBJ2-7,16,CASSLGANRGIYEQYF
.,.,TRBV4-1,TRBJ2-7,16,CASSQDSAVGAYEQYF
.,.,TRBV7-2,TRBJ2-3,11,CASSYTDTQYF
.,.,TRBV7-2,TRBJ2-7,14,CASSPGPYIHEQYF
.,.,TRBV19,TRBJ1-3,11,CASSTPKAIYF
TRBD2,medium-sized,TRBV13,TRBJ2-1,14,CASSDQRGYNEQFF
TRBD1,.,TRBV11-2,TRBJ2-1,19,CASSLGPGQGALNNNEQFF
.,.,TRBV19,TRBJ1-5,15,CASSINHQYNQPQHF
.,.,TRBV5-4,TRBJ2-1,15,CASSSGGPDYNEQFF
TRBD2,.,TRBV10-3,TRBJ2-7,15,CAISGGTSGLYEQYF
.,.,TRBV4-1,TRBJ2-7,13,CASSPSLGYEQYF
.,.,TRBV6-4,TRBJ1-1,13,CASSEAKYTEAFF
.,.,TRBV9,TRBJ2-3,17,CASSVAGSLTLGDTQYF
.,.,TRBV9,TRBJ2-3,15,CASSVGGVGTDTQYF
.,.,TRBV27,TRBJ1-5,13,CASSLGRGQPQHF
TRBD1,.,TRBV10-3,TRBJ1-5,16,CAISEDDREGDQPQHF
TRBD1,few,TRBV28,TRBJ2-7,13,CASNRDRAYEQYF
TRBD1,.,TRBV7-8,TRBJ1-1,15,CASSLPGQVNTEAFF
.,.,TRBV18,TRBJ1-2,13,CASSPDLLYGYTF
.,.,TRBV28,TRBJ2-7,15,CASSRSWGMAYEQYF
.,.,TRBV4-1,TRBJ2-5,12,CASSQDVSTQYF
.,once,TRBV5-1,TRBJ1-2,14,CASSLVEGNYGYTF
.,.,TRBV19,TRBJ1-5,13,CASSMPGFQPQHF
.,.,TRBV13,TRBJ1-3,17,CASSQTRDGSSGNTIYF
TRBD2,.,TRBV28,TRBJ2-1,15,CASSSGTRLSIEQFF
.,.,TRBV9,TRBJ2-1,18,CASSVRLSGRTKNNEQFF
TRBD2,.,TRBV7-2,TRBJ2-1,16,CASSREGLAGPNEQFF
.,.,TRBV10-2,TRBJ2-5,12,CASRDLWETQYF
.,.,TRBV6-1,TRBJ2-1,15,CASSAEDLVYNEQFF
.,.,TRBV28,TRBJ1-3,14,CASSPTGDGNTIYF
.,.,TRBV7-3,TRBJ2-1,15,CASSSGPYGDNEQFF
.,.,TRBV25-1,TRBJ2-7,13,CASSEPHTYEQYF
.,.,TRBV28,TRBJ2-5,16,CASSLKLGRSVETQYF
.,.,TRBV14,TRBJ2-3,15,CASSQDSRVEDTQYF
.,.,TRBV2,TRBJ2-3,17,CASHWEMVGRGTDTQYF
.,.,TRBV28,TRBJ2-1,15,CASRGDQETNNEQFF
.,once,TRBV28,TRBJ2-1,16,CASSSDQGPSYNEQFF
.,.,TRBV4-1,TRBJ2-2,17,CASSQFLSGEIPGELFF
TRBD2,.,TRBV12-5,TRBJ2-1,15,CASALTSGRGFEQFF